One and the same sample provided the 3 T cell receptor beta chains below, sequenced in a study of beta chain features in type 1 diabetes. Expressed TCRB transcripts were sequenced because the entire RNA isolate underwent reverse transcription. Produced via immunoSEQ multiplex PCR; TCRdb's table is partial and in-frame only. The table records 500,000 to 700,000 clones, about 16% of them present only once. The specimen was naive CD4+ T cells from blood. These receptors were taken from a man between 18 and 29 years old in good health.

The V gene is TRBV6-1, the J gene TRBJ2-7, with D possibly matching TRBD2 (6 bases). CDR3 length equals 14 residues. V was pared by 6 bases and J by 6 bases, with 18 bases between. Germline assignment: CDR1 MNHNS and CDR2 SASEGT. The CDR3 DNA reads as TGTGCCAGCAGAATCCGGCTAGCGCCCGCCGAGCAGTACTTC. This gives the protein CASRIRLAPAEQYF.

The V call is TRBV7-9, the J call TRBJ1-3; D perhaps matches TRBD1 (5 bases). Trimming left V 5 bases short and J 4 bases short, with 12 bases between. Germline lookup yields CDR1 SEHNR and CDR2 FQNEAQ (reference sequence). There are 14 residues in the CDR3. The CDR3 loop is CASSLKEGGNTIYF. The CDR3 DNA reads as TGTGCCAGCAGCCTAAAGGAGGGGGGAAACACCATATATTTT.

The chain has TRBV5-8 and TRBJ1-5, with TRBD1 identical over 12 bases. This CDR3 contains 15 residues. Germline assignment: CDR1 SGHTS and CDR2 YDEGEE. Trimming removed 2 bases from V and 9 bases from J; junction bases left unmatched: 6. This CDR3 reads CASSLDRDRGLPQHF. The CDR3, as DNA: TGTGCCAGCAGCTTAGACCGGGACAGGGGGCTGCCCCAGCATTTT.